This T cell receptor beta chain comes out of a study of T cells in Graves' hyperthyroidism and ophthalmopathy. This clonotype was detected a few times. Its antigen is undetermined. Study-level findings and limits: Ophthalmopathy prediction by the model preceded onset by a median about 6.5 months. Ophthalmopathy cases were set apart from stable hyperthyroidism by a 13 V-J model.

This CDR3 comprises 15 residues. The J segment lost 2 bases and the V segment lost 5 bases, leaving 7 bases of the junction unmatched. The germline CDR1 and CDR2 sequences are SGHNT and YENEEA. Together with thyroid ultrasound, orbital computed tomography, serum thyroxine and TRAb, clinical symptoms were used for diagnoses. RNA transcripts gave rise to amplified TCR beta CDR3 regions. First-round RT-PCR of the TCR CDR3 relied on the HTBI primer set. TCRdb ran MiXCR on the multiplex PCR reads and lists one entry per CDR3 protein. The profile shows under 350,000 distinct CDR3 sequences, roughly 23% of them singletons.

The V call is TRBV11-3, the J call TRBJ2-7; TRBD1 matches at 9 bases. Sample: blood. The clonotype comes from a woman between 45 and 60 years old with Graves' hyperthyroidism. CDR3 residues: CASSPPDRGAYEQYF. For the CDR3, the DNA is TGTGCCAGCAGCCCCCCCGACAGGGGGGCCTACGAGCAGTACTTC. Full variable domain (rest looked up from reference TRBV11-3 and TRBJ2-7): EAGVVQSPRYKIIEKKQPVAFWCNPISGHNTLYWYLQNLGQGPELLIRYENEEAVDDSQLPKDRFSAERLKGVDSTLKIQPAELGDSAVYLCASSPPDRGAYEQYFGPGTRLTVT.